The 23 T cell receptor beta chains listed next were all sequenced from one sample in a study of blood T cell repertoires in COVID-19. Produced via immunoSEQ multiplex PCR; TCRdb's table is partial and in-frame only. Here the sample spans about 250,000 clones, around 88% being singletons. Sequencing used peripheral blood. These receptors originate from a woman in her twenties or thirties with COVID-19, enrolled during active disease.

The V and J genes are TRBV28 and TRBJ1-1; 7 bases are shared with TRBD1. Germline CDR1 reads MDHEN; CDR2 reads SYDVKM. V shed 2 bases and J 7 bases; nucleotides not matched to a gene: 10. The CDR3 is made up of 15 amino acids. The CDR3 sequence is CASSLRAGGPLEAFF. The CDR3 DNA follows: TGTGCCAGCAGTTTACGGGCAGGGGGGCCCCTTGAAGCTTTCTTT.

This sequence joins TRBV13 and TRBJ2-2, with 9 nucleotides matching TRBD1. Germline V gene sequence: CDR1 PRHDT, CDR2 FYEKMQ (reference sequence). The V gene end was trimmed by 3 bases and the J gene end by 3 bases; junction bases not matched to a gene: 5. The CDR3 covers 16 residues. The CDR3 sequence: CASSFRDRAHTGELFF. DNA of the CDR3: TGTGCCAGCAGCTTCAGGGACAGGGCCCACACCGGGGAGCTGTTTTTT.

The chain has TRBV4-2 and TRBJ2-7; TRBD1 matches at 7 bases. With 0 bases clipped from V and 0 bases from J, the junction kept 2 bases outside the gene matches. The CDR3 has 15 residues. In germline, CDR1 is LGHNA, CDR2 YNFKEQ. The CDR3 nucleotides read TGTGCCAGCAGCCAAGAGGACAGGAGCTCCTACGAGCAGTACTTC. Its translation is CASSQEDRSSYEQYF.

The CDR3, as DNA: TGTGCCATCAGGAATAAGACTAGTATCAACGAGCAGTACTTC. Protein product: CAIRNKTSINEQYF. The V and J genes are TRBV10-3 and TRBJ2-7, with TRBD2 as a possible D gene (6 bases). The CDR3 contains 14 residues. In germline, CDR1 is ENHRY, CDR2 SYGVKD. Trimming took 6 bases from V and 5 from J, leaving 17 bases between them.

The V gene is TRBV5-6, the J gene TRBJ1-2; TRBD1 matches 7 bases. The J segment lost 4 bases and the V segment lost 5 bases, leaving 8 bases of the junction unmatched. The CDR3 is 14 amino acids. Per germline, CDR1 SGHDT and CDR2 YYEEEE. In DNA, the CDR3 is TGTGCCAGCAGGATGACAGGGCCTAGCTATGGCTACACCTTC. Translated: CASRMTGPSYGYTF.

The chain combines TRBV7-2 with TRBJ2-1, with D tentatively TRBD2 (5 bases). This CDR3 has 14 residues. Trimming took 1 base from V and 10 from J, leaving 14 bases between them. Germline CDR1 reads SGHTA; CDR2 reads FQGNSA. DNA of the CDR3: TGTGCCAGCAGCTTAGGGACTCCGATACGGGAGCAGTTCTTC. The encoded protein is CASSLGTPIREQFF.

V usage is TRBV11-2 and J usage is TRBJ2-3, with a possible D match to TRBD2 (6 bases). The germline gives CDR1 SGHAT, CDR2 FQNNGV. V shed 0 bases and J shed 4 bases, with 8 bases lying between them. The CDR3 consists of 14 residues. The DNA for the CDR3 is TGTGCCAGCAGCTTAGATCCGGGGGCAGATACGCAGTATTTT. Translating gives CASSLDPGADTQYF. Full variable domain (remainder filled in from reference TRBV11-2 and TRBJ2-3): EAGVAQSPRYKIIEKRQSVAFWCNPISGHATLYWYQQILGQGPKLLIQFQNNGVVDDSQLPKDRFSAERLKGVDSTLKIQPAKLEDSAVYLCASSLDPGADTQYFGPGTRLTVL.

The chain is built from TRBV9 and TRBJ1-3; TRBD1 might be the D (5 bases). The CDR3 has 16 residues. V was cut by 2 bases and J by 0 bases, with 12 bases left in between. Germline V lookup: CDR1 SGDLS, CDR2 YYNGEE. The CDR3 DNA is TGTGCCAGCAGCGTTCAGGACAATCGCTCTGGAAACACCATATATTTT. Translated: CASSVQDNRSGNTIYF.

The chain joins TRBV7-2 to TRBJ1-6, with D unresolved. Per the germline V gene, CDR1 is SGHTA and CDR2 is FQGNSA. The length of the CDR3 is 13 residues. Trimming stripped 5 bases from V and 6 bases from J, with 8 bases between. In nucleotides, the CDR3 is TGTGCCAGCAGCGTCATACTTAATTCACCCCTCCACTTT. Translation gives CASSVILNSPLHF.

The chain employs TRBV4-3 and TRBJ2-1; D remains ambiguous. The germline V and J ends were trimmed by 0 bases and 4 bases, with 7 bases remaining between them. The CDR3 has 14 amino acids. Germline CDR1 and CDR2: LGHNA and YSLEER. The CDR3 DNA reads as TGCGCCAGCAGCCAAGATCTAAAGTACAATGAGCAGTTCTTC. Protein sequence: CASSQDLKYNEQFF.

This clone was detected many times. This chain links TRBV6-6 with TRBJ2-2; D perhaps matches TRBD2 (7 bases). CDR3 length: 16 residues. Trimming stripped 6 bases from V and 4 bases from J, with 18 bases between. Per germline, CDR1 MNHNY and CDR2 SVGAGI (reference sequence). CDR3 residues: CASRGRGSRSTGELFF. CDR3 in DNA: TGTGCCAGCAGGGGGAGGGGGAGTCGGAGCACCGGGGAGCTGTTTTTT.

The chain has TRBV19 and TRBJ2-3, with 10 bases matching TRBD2. The germline V gene encodes CDR1 LNHDA and CDR2 SQIVND (reference sequence). V gave up 3 bases and J gave up 4 bases; unmatched junction bases: 4. The CDR3 loop spans 15 amino acids. The DNA for the CDR3 is TGTGCCAGTAGTATGGGGGGACTAGCGCCAGATACGCAGTATTTT. Its translation is CASSMGGLAPDTQYF.

CDR3: CASSLGGETSGNTIYF. In DNA, the CDR3 is TGTGCCAGCAGCTTGGGGGGAGAAACCTCTGGAAACACCATATATTTT. The chain links TRBV7-9 to TRBJ1-3; D might be TRBD1 (5 bases). V lost 3 bases and J 0 bases, leaving 12 bases between the germline ends. In germline, CDR1 is SEHNR, CDR2 FQNEAQ (reference sequence). The CDR3 runs to 16 residues.

V gene TRBV11-2 combines with J gene TRBJ1-2; D gene ambiguous. The CDR3 consists of 15 residues. The V gene's germline CDR1 is SGHAT and CDR2 FQNNGV. The ends were cut back, 4 bases at V and 0 bases at J, with 12 bases in the middle. CDR3 nucleotide sequence: TGTGCCAGCAGCTCCCTACGAGGGTCTAACTATGGCTACACCTTC. Residues: CASSSLRGSNYGYTF.

The rearrangement uses TRBV12-3 or TRBV12-4 and TRBJ2-3; D perhaps matches TRBD1 (5 bases). Trimming removed 6 bases from V and 5 bases from J, with 12 bases in between. The CDR3 is 13 residues long. The CDR3 here is CASSDDSLDTQYF. The CDR3 DNA is TGTGCCAGCAGCGACGACAGCTTAGATACGCAGTATTTT.

In DNA, the CDR3 is TGTGCCAGCAGTCTTCCAGGGGCGGGCACTGAAGCTTTCTTT. It yields the protein CASSLPGAGTEAFF. The rearrangement joins TRBV6-5 to TRBJ1-1; TRBD1 might be the D (6 bases). The CDR3 spans 14 residues. Germline CDR1 reads MNHEY; CDR2 reads SVGAGI. With 5 bases removed from V and 4 bases from J, the gap between germline ends came to 14 bases.

This rearrangement joins TRBV5-1 to TRBJ1-2, with no clear D. CDR3 length equals 14 residues. V lost 0 bases and J lost 5, with 11 bases in between. Germline V gene data show CDR1 as SGHRS and CDR2 as YFSETQ. The DNA for the CDR3 is TGCGCCAGCAGCTTGGTGAGGTCTGCATATGGCTACACCTTC. Residues: CASSLVRSAYGYTF.

The chain employs TRBV18 and TRBJ2-3; TRBD1 matches 10 bases. The CDR3 spans 15 residues. V shed 6 bases, J shed 0 bases, and the junction held 3 bases outside the gene matches. Germline V gene data show CDR1 as KGHSH and CDR2 as LQKENI. CDR3 in amino acids: CASSRGQGSTDTQYF. In DNA form, the CDR3 reads TGTGCCAGCTCCCGGGGACAGGGGAGCACAGATACGCAGTATTTT.

The chain combines TRBV6-5 with TRBJ2-3, with TRBD2 identical over 9 bases. There are 14 residues in the CDR3. V trimming: 9 bases; J trimming: 7 bases; junction bases outside the gene matches: 11. Germline V CDR1 and CDR2: MNHEY, SVGAGI. The CDR3 loop is CARRLAEEGNTQYF. CDR3 DNA sequence: TGTGCCAGACGACTAGCGGAGGAAGGAAATACGCAGTATTTT.

The chain recombines TRBV10-3 with TRBJ2-2; 11 bases fit TRBD2. With 10 bases clipped from V and 5 bases from J, the junction kept 6 bases outside the gene matches. Germline CDR1 is ENHRY and CDR2 is SYGVKD. This CDR3 is built from 14 residues. CDR3 coding DNA: TGTGCCACCCGACCTAGCGGGAGGACCGGGGAGCTGTTTTTT. It specifies CATRPSGRTGELFF.

V gene TRBV29-1 combines with J gene TRBJ2-6; 7 nucleotides match TRBD1. Germline V gives CDR1 SQVTM, CDR2 ANQGSEA. The CDR3 has 15 residues. The V and J ends lost 4 bases and 0 bases, in that order; junction bases with no gene match: 3. CDR3 in amino acids: CSVGSGGSGANVLTF. The DNA for the CDR3 is TGCAGCGTTGGTTCAGGGGGCTCTGGGGCCAACGTCCTGACTTTC.

This clone showed up just once. The chain uses TRBV6-2 or TRBV6-3 and TRBJ2-2, with D tentatively TRBD1 (5 bases). Germline-derived CDR1 and CDR2 are MNHEY and SVGEGT. The CDR3 extends over 14 amino acids. V gave up 4 bases and J gave up 1 base, with 7 bases separating them. CDR3 coding DNA: TGTGCCAGCAGTTTCGGACAGAACACCGGGGAGCTGTTTTTT. Translated: CASSFGQNTGELFF.

The V and J genes are TRBV5-5 and TRBJ1-1; 9 nucleotides agree with TRBD1. Germline trimming cut 0 bases from V and 5 bases from J; bases unmatched to any gene: 8. CDR3 size: 16 residues. Germline V gene lookup returns CDR1 SGHKS and CDR2 YYEKEE (reference sequence). The CDR3 reads CASSLDLGTGRTEAFF. CDR3 nucleotide sequence: TGTGCCAGCAGCTTGGACTTGGGGACAGGGAGAACTGAAGCTTTCTTT. The entire variable domain, with the rest obtained from reference TRBV5-5 and TRBJ1-1, is as follows: DAGVTQSPTHLIKTRGQQVTLRCSPISGHKSVSWYQQVLGQGPQFIFQYYEKEERGRGNFPDRFSARQFPNYSSELNVNALLLGDSALYLCASSLDLGTGRTEAFFGQGTRLTVV.